This T cell receptor beta chain was captured by sequencing in a study of blood T cell repertoires in COVID-19. As for the study in general: From the United States, Italy and Spain came samples of acute and convalescent COVID-19.

Seattle cases were enrolled at active infection and followed longitudinally. Authors' processing steps: How many nucleated cells were present was estimated from reference gene primer amplification. Data came from immunoSEQ multiplex PCR; TCRdb stores just in-frame clones and leaves some out. For V, J and clone size, that table is used; D and trimming come from the DNA. The table has approximately 290,000 clones, roughly nine tenths seen once. Trimming took off 6 bases at V and 0 bases at J, with 11 bases between the two ends. There are 13 residues in the CDR3. Per the germline V gene, CDR1 is SQVTM and CDR2 is ANQGSEA.

Sequencing used peripheral blood. This receptor was identified in a woman aged 25 to 39 with COVID-19, enrolled during active disease. The chain recombines TRBV29-1 with TRBJ2-5, with D perhaps TRBD2 (5 bases). The CDR3 DNA follows: TGCAGCGTGCCCGGCGGGTACCAAGAGACCCAGTACTTC. Protein product: CSVPGGYQETQYF.